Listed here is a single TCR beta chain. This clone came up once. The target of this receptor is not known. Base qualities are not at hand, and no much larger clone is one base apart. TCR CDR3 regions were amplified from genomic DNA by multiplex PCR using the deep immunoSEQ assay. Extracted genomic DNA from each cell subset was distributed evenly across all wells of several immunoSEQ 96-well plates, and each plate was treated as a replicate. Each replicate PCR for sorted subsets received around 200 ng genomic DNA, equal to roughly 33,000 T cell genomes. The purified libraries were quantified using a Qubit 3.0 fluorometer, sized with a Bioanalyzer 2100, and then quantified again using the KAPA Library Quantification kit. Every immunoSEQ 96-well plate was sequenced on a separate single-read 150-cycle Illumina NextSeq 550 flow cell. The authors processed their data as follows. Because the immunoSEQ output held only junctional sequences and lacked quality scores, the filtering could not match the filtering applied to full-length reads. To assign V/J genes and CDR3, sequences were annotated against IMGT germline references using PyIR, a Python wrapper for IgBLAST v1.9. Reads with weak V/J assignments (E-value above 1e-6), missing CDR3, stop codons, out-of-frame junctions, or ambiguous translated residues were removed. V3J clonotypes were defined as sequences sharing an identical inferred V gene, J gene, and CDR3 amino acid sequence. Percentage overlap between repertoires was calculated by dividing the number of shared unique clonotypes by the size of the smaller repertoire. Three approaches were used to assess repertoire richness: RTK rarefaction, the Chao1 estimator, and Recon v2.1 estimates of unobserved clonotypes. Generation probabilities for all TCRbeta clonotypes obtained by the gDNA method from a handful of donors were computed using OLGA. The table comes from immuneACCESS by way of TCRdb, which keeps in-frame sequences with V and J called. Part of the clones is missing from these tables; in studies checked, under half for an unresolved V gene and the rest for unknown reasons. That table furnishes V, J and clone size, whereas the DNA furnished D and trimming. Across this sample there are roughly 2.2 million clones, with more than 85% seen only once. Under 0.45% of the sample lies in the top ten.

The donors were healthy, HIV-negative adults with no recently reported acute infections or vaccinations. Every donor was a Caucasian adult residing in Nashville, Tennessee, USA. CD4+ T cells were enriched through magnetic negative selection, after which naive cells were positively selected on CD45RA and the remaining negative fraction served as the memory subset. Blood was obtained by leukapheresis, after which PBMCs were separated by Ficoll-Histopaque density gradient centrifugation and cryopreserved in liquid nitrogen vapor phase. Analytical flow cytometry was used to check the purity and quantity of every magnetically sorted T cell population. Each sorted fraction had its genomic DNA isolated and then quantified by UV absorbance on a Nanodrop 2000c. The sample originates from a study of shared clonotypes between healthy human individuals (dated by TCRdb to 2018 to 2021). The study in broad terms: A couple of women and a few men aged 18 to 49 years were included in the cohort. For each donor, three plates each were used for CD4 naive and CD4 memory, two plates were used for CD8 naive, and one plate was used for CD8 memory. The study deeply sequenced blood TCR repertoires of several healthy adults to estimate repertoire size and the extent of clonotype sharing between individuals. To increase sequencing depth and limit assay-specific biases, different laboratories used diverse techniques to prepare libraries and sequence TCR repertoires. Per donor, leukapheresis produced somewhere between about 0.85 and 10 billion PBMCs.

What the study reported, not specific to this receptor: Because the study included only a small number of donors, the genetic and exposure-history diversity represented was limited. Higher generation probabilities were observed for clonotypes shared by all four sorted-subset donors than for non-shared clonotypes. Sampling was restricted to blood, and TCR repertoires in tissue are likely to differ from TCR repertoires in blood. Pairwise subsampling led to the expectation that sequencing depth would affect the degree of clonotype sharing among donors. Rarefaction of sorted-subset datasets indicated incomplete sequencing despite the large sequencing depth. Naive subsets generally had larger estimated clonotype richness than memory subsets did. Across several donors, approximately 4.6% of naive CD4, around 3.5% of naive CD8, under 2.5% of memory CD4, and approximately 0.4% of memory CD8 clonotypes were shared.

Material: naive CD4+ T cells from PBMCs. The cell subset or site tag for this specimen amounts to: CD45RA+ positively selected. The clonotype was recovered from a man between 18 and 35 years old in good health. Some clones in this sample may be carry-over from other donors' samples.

The CDR3 here reads CASSIDGWTGNTGELFF. The DNA sequence follows: TGTGCCAGTAGTATCGACGGCTGGACAGGGAACACCGGGGAGCTGTTTTTT. The rearranged chain carries TRBV19 and TRBJ2-2, and TRBD1 matches 7 of the central bases. The germline V gene (reference sequence) yields LNHDA for CDR1 and SQIVND for CDR2. From the cysteine through the phenylalanine, the CDR3 covers 17 amino acids. Left in the record is the CDR3 DNA by itself, 51 bases read in frame from the first base. The V end gives up 3 bases and the J end 1 base, leaving 8 bases in the junction not matched to a gene.